Listed below are T cell receptor beta chains from one sample, sequenced in a study of T-cell memory formation after mild COVID-19. TCRdb redid the calling of the 5' RACE reads with MiXCR, one entry per CDR3 protein. The data contain hundreds of thousands of distinct CDR3 sequences, around a sixth of them singletons. Input material: PBMCs or a T cell subset sorted from them (not recorded which). The receptor source for this set is a young man who had mild COVID-19 (a few samples of this study predate the infection). Cell type and time point are not known. CDR3s include the opening cysteine and the closing phenylalanine or tryptophan. The D gene is left open where the match is weak. Part of the rows lack a size; the others show once, few, many or a class for expanded clones.

NA TRBJ2-3 TRBV13 few CASSRRGATLKADTQYF TGTGCCAGCAGCCGCCGGGGGGCGACCCTGAAGGCAGATACGCAGTATTTT
TRBD2 TRBJ2-7 TRBV5-5 NA CASSLGLAATYEQYF TGTGCCAGCAGCTTGGGACTAGCGGCTACCTACGAGCAGTACTTC
TRBD2 TRBJ2-2 TRBV5-1 few CASSLKASGNTGELFF TGCGCCAGCAGCTTGAAGGCTAGCGGAAACACCGGGGAGCTGTTTTTT
NA TRBJ1-1 TRBV4-1 few CASSQGPGVNTEAFF TGCGCCAGCAGCCAAGGGCCAGGGGTGAACACTGAAGCTTTCTTT
NA TRBJ1-1 TRBV11-2 few CASSAFKTGNTEAFF TGTGCCAGCAGCGCATTTAAAACAGGGAACACTGAAGCTTTCTTT
NA TRBJ2-1 TRBV6-5 few CASTEGGGLNEQFF TGTGCCAGCACCGAGGGGGGGGGATTGAATGAGCAGTTCTTC
TRBD2 TRBJ2-2 TRBV3-1 NA CASSHTRMAGGRPGELFF TGTGCCAGCAGCCACACAAGAATGGCGGGGGGGCGACCCGGGGAGCTGTTTTTT
NA TRBJ1-1 TRBV19 NA CAATEAFF TGTGCCGCCACTGAAGCTTTCTTT
NA TRBJ2-1 TRBV5-6 once CASSFRGGAWNEQFF TGTGCCAGCAGCTTCCGAGGGGGGGCCTGGAATGAGCAGTTCTTC
NA TRBJ1-2 TRBV7-9 few CASSLPRSEGYTF TGTGCCAGCAGCTTACCGCGGTCGGAAGGCTACACCTTC
TRBD1 TRBJ1-5 TRBV2 NA CASGDGTENNQPQHF TGTGCCAGCGGCGACGGGACAGAGAACAATCAGCCCCAGCATTTT
NA TRBJ2-2 TRBV6-2/TRBV6-3 NA CASSIPQTFNTGELFF TGTGCCAGCAGTATCCCTCAGACCTTCAACACCGGGGAGCTGTTTTTT
TRBD1 TRBJ1-2 TRBV6-5 NA CASRDRGGDGYTF TGTGCCAGCCGTGACAGGGGTGGAGATGGCTACACCTTC
NA TRBJ1-1 TRBV7-2 many CASSPHGGYGEAFF TGTGCCAGCAGCCCCCACGGGGGGTATGGTGAAGCTTTCTTT